This T cell receptor beta chain is from a study of OX40 agonist ivuxolimab in advanced cancers. The study, taken as a whole, reports: On average, a greater number of expanded clones characterised CD8+ T cells relative to CD4+.

Some clones are missing from TCRdb's copy, which holds only in-frame ones; the method was immunoSEQ multiplex PCR. Of 45,000 to 65,000 clones in the sample, 88% were seen once. The CDR3 sequence is 16 residues long. V lost 0 bases to trimming and J lost 6 bases, with 15 bases between them. CDR1 SGHTS and CDR2 YDEGEE come from the germline V gene. Only a few counts were recorded for this clone. Its antigen is not known. This TCR was recovered from an adult with an advanced solid tumor such as melanoma, head and neck, liver or kidney cancer. The sequencing here drew on CD4+ or CD8+ T cells sorted from blood, taken in a trial of the OX40 agonist ivuxolimab. This sequence joins TRBV5-8 and TRBJ2-2; possibly TRBD2 for D (5 bases). CDR3 nucleotides: TGTGCCAGCAGCTTGGCGGGATCCGTCATCCCCGGGGAGCTGTTTTTT. Translation gives CASSLAGSVIPGELFF.